This TCR beta chain was identified during a study of cytomegalovirus exposure and HLA in healthy donors. General study results and limits: In a later analysis, TCR beta V- and J-gene trimming was associated with a missense DCLRE1C variant.

CDR3 size: 16 residues. Trimming shortened V by 1 base and J by 2 bases, and 9 bases separated the two germline ends. The germline V gene has CDR1 SGHVS and CDR2 FQNEAQ. As for this clone: Its specificity is unknown.

Researchers ran the PCR with 60 Vbeta and 13 Jbeta primers. TCRdb's table, derived via immunoSEQ multiplex PCR, lists solely in-frame clones and lacks some. Here the sample spans about 100,000 clones, about 79% being singletons. Sequencing was carried out using PBMCs. The V gene is TRBV7-8, the J gene TRBJ2-6; D is perhaps TRBD2 (6 bases). The sequence was collected from a female donor in good health and CMV-seropositive. This CDR3 reads CASSLDGGTGANVLTF. The CDR3 nucleotides are TGTGCCAGCAGCTTAGACGGGGGTACTGGGGCCAACGTCCTGACTTTC.